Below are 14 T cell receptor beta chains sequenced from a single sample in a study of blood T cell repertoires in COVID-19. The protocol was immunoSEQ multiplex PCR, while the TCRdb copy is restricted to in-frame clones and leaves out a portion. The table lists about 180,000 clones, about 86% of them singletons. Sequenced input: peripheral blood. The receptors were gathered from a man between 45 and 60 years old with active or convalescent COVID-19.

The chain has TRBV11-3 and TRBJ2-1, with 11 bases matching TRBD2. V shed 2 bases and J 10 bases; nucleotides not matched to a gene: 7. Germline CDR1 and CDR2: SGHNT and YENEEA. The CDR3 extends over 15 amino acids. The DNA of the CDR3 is TGTGCCAGCAGCTTATCGGGACTAGCGGTGGGGGAGCAGTTCTTC. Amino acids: CASSLSGLAVGEQFF.

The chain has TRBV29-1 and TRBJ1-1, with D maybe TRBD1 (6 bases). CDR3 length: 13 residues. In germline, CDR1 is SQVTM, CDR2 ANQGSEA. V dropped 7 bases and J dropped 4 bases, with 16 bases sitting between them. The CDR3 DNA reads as TGCAGCGGCCTGGACAGTGGGCGCACTGAAGCTTTCTTT. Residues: CSGLDSGRTEAFF.

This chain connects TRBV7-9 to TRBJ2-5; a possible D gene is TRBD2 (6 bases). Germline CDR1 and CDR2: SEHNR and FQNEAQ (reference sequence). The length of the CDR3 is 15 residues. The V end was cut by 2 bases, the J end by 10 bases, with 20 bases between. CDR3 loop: CASSLSKGLIGVQYF. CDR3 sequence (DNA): TGTGCCAGCAGCTTAAGTAAGGGACTGATTGGTGTCCAGTACTTC.

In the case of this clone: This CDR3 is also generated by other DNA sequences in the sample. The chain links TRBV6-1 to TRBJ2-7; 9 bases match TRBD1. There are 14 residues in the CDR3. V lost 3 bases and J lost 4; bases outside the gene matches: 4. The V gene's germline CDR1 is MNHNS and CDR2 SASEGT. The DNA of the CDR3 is TGTGCCAGCAGTGATCCGACAGGGGGATACGAGCAGTACTTC. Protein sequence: CASSDPTGGYEQYF.

The CDR3 loop is CASSGQGNTEAFF. The CDR3 DNA reads TGTGCCAGCTCCGGTCAGGGGAACACTGAAGCTTTCTTT. The chain carries TRBV18 and TRBJ1-1; D possibly corresponds to TRBD1 (5 bases). This CDR3 region has 13 residues. CDR1 is KGHSH and CDR2 is LQKENI in the germline V gene. V was shortened by 6 bases and J by 1 base, with 9 bases between the two germline ends.

The CDR3 bases are TGTGCCAGCAGCTCATGGGAAGCGGTCGGGACCCAGTACTTC. Residues: CASSSWEAVGTQYF. This chain uses TRBV7-9 with TRBJ2-5; maybe TRBD2 (5 bases). Trimming removed 4 bases at V and 7 bases at J, with 16 bases between. The V gene's germline CDR1 is SEHNR and CDR2 FQNEAQ (reference sequence). CDR3 length: 14 amino acids.

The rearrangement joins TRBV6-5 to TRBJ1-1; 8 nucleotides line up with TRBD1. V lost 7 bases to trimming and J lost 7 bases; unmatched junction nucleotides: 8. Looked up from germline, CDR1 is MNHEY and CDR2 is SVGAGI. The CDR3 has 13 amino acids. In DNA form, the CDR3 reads TGTGCCAGCATGACAGGGGTATATGGTGAAGCTTTCTTT. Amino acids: CASMTGVYGEAFF.

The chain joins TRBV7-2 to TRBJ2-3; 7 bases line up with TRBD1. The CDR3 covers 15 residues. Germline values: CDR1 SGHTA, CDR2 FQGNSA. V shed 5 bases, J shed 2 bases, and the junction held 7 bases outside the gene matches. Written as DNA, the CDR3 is TGTGCCAGCAGCCCATTGACAGGGATCACAGATACGCAGTATTTT. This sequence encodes CASSPLTGITDTQYF. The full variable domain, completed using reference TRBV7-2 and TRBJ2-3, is GAGVSQSPSNKVTEKGKDVELRCDPISGHTALYWYRQSLGQGLEFLIYFQGNSAPDKSGLPSDRFSAERTGGSVSTLTIQRTQQEDSAVYLCASSPLTGITDTQYFGPGTRLTVL.

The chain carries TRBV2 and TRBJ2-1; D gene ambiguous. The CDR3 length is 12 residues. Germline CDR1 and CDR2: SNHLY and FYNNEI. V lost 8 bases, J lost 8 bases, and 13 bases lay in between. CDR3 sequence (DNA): TGTGCCAGCCGGCCGAGCGTCTATGAGCAGTTCTTC. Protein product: CASRPSVYEQFF.

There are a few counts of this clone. The CDR3 DNA reads as TGCAGTGCAGGGAGGTTGGACACCATATATTTT. It codes for CSAGRLDTIYF. This chain connects TRBV20-1 to TRBJ1-3, with D unclear. In germline, CDR1 is DFQATT, CDR2 SNEGSKA (reference sequence). Trimming pared 6 bases from V and 8 bases from J, leaving 11 bases between. CDR3 length: 11 amino acids.

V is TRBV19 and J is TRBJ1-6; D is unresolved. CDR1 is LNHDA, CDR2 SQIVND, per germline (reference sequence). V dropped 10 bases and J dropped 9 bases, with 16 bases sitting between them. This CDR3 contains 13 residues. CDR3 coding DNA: TGTGCCACTAAGGAGATACTTGGTTCACCCCTCCACTTT. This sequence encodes CATKEILGSPLHF.

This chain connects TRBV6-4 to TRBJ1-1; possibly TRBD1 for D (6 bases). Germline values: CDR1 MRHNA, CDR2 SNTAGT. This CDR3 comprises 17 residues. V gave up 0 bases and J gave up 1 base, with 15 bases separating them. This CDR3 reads CASSDSGQSATNTEAFF. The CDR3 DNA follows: TGTGCCAGCAGTGACTCAGGACAGTCCGCCACGAACACTGAAGCTTTCTTT.

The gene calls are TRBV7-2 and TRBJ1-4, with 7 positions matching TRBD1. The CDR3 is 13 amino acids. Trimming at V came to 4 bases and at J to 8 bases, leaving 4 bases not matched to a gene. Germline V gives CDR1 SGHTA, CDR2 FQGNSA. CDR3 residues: CASSSTTGEKLFF. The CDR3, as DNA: TGTGCCAGCAGCTCTACGACAGGGGAAAAACTGTTTTTT.

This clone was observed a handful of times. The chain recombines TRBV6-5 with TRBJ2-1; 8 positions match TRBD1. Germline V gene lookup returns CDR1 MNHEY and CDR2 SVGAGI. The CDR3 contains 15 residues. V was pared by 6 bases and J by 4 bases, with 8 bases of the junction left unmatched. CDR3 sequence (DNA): TGTGCCAGCAGCCGGACAGGGTTGGGATACAATGAGCAGTTCTTC. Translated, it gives CASSRTGLGYNEQFF.